Included here is one TCR beta chain sequence, with context. The target antigen is unknown. TCRdb re-called the reads through MiXCR, storing one row per CDR3 protein. The sample holds 54,000 or so distinct CDR3 sequences, 25% to 40% seen once. This entry belongs to a study of T cell repertoires in cytomegalovirus infection. Study as a whole: Indicated by public TCR beta signatures were CMV infection and matching HLA type.

The germline gives CDR1 GTSNPN, CDR2 SVGIG (reference sequence). The CDR3 sequence is 13 residues long. V dropped 0 bases and J dropped 3 bases, with 6 bases sitting between them. Overall study results and limits: What dominated the ex vivo response were HLA-C-restricted CMV-specific TCR beta clonotypes. Public TCR beta family frequency separated CMV-and-HLA carriers, including in an independent cohort.

This sequence joins TRBV30 and TRBJ1-5, with unresolved D. This clonotype was sampled from a human donor in good health (CMV status not recorded). Some clones in this sample may be carry-over from other donors' samples. The sample consisted of PBMCs, sequenced either directly or after in vitro stimulation (not recorded which). As DNA, the CDR3 is TGTGCCTGGAGTGTAGGTTTCAATCAGCCCCAGCATTTT. Translated, it gives CAWSVGFNQPQHF.